Below, 13 T cell receptor beta chains from the same sample are listed, as sequenced in a study of blood T cell repertoires in COVID-19. Measured with immunoSEQ multiplex PCR; TCRdb has only the in-frame clones, and not every one. The table includes about 35,000 clones, 65% to 85% detected once. Material: peripheral blood. Source of these receptors: a man in his fifties or sixties in a cohort sampled during active COVID-19.

This chain connects TRBV7-8 to TRBJ1-1, with D unclear. V lost 0 bases and J 6 bases, leaving 8 bases between the germline ends. The CDR3 sequence is 13 residues long. The germline gives CDR1 SGHVS, CDR2 FQNEAQ. This CDR3 is CASSLAGLAEAFF. DNA for the CDR3: TGTGCCAGCAGCTTAGCGGGCTTGGCTGAAGCTTTCTTT.

V usage is TRBV2 and J usage is TRBJ2-7; D may be TRBD2 (7 bases). In germline, CDR1 is SNHLY, CDR2 FYNNEI. The CDR3 extends over 16 amino acids. V dropped 5 bases and J dropped 2 bases, with 19 bases sitting between them. The CDR3 DNA reads as TGTGCCAGCAGTCGGGGACTATTAGAGGGGGCCTACGAGCAGTACTTC. It encodes CASSRGLLEGAYEQYF. The entire variable domain, with the rest obtained from reference TRBV2 and TRBJ2-7, is as follows: EPEVTQTPSHQVTQMGQEVILRCVPISNHLYFYWYRQILGQKVEFLVSFYNNEISEKSEIFDDQFSVERPDGSNFTLKIRSTKLEDSAMYFCASSRGLLEGAYEQYFGPGTRLTVT.

V usage is TRBV6-2 or TRBV6-3 and J usage is TRBJ2-2; maybe TRBD1 (5 bases). The CDR3 consists of 14 residues. Trimming stripped 5 bases from V and 6 bases from J, with 13 bases between. In germline, CDR1 is MNHEY, CDR2 SVGEGT. The CDR3 DNA is TGTGCCAGCAGTAGGACAACCGTAGCCGGGGAGCTGTTTTTT. Its translation: CASSRTTVAGELFF.

This clone was counted between two and nine times. The rearrangement uses TRBV24-1 and TRBJ2-2; 11 bases agree with TRBD1. The V gene end was trimmed by 9 bases and the J gene end by 7 bases; junction bases not matched to a gene: 9. From germline, CDR1 is KGHDR and CDR2 SFDVKD. The CDR3 spans 15 residues. The CDR3 loop is CATRPTGTGGGELFF. Written as DNA, the CDR3 is TGTGCCACCCGCCCCACCGGGACAGGGGGCGGGGAGCTGTTTTTT.

The chain employs TRBV27 and TRBJ1-3; D gene uncertain. The ends were cut back, 5 bases at V and 0 bases at J, with 17 bases in the middle. The CDR3 covers 17 residues. Germline V gene sequence: CDR1 MNHEY, CDR2 SMNVEV (reference sequence). CDR3 nucleotide sequence: TGTGCCAGCAGTCCGTCTGCAGGCTTATTCTCTGGAAACACCATATATTTT. It codes for CASSPSAGLFSGNTIYF.

The J gene is TRBJ2-7, the V gene TRBV5-6, with 10 nucleotides matching TRBD1. Trimming at V came to 4 bases and at J to 3 bases, leaving 7 bases not matched to a gene. CDR3 length equals 15 residues. Looked up from germline, CDR1 is SGHDT and CDR2 is YYEEEE. CDR3 region: CASSVRDRGLYEQYF. DNA for the CDR3: TGTGCCAGCAGCGTCCGGGACAGGGGCCTCTACGAGCAGTACTTC.

The chain recombines TRBV6-4 with TRBJ2-2; D unresolved. V dropped 6 bases and J dropped 7 bases, with 15 bases sitting between them. The CDR3 is 14 residues long. Germline CDR1 is MRHNA and CDR2 is SNTAGT. CDR3 region: CASRLTVIRGELFF. DNA for the CDR3: TGTGCCAGCAGACTCACCGTGATACGCGGGGAGCTGTTTTTT.

This sequence joins TRBV30 and TRBJ2-2, with D possibly matching TRBD2 (6 bases). The CDR3 covers 14 residues. The germline V gene encodes CDR1 GTSNPN and CDR2 SVGIG (reference sequence). V was shortened by 0 bases and J by 6 bases, with 11 bases between the two germline ends. DNA of the CDR3: TGTGCCTGGAGTGTACGGGGGTTGGCCGGGGAGCTGTTTTTT. Its translation is CAWSVRGLAGELFF.

The chain couples TRBV6-1 to TRBJ1-2; D may be TRBD1 (6 bases). V dropped 2 bases and J dropped 8 bases, with 24 bases sitting between them. The CDR3 spans 17 residues. The germline gives CDR1 MNHNS, CDR2 SASEGT. CDR3 bases: TGTGCCAGCAGTGAATTATCCTGGGGAGGGGGTAGAGGAGGCTACACCTTC. Translating gives CASSELSWGGGRGGYTF.

The chain uses TRBV15 and TRBJ2-5; 13 bases align to TRBD2. The CDR3 totals 15 residues. Germline V lookup: CDR1 LNHNV, CDR2 YYDKDF (reference sequence). V was clipped by 6 bases and J by 3 bases; unmatched bases: 4. The CDR3 sequence: CATRLGLAGKETQYF. The CDR3 coding sequence is TGTGCCACCAGGTTGGGACTAGCGGGAAAAGAGACCCAGTACTTC.

The CDR3 spells CASSYLGALDEKLFF. The CDR3 DNA reads TGTGCCAGCAGTTACTTGGGGGCTTTGGATGAAAAACTGTTTTTT. J is TRBJ1-4 and V is TRBV6-2 or TRBV6-3; the D gene is possibly TRBD1 (6 bases). The CDR3 length is 15 residues. V lost 1 base to trimming and J lost 6 bases, with 12 bases between them. CDR1 MNHEY and CDR2 SVGEGT come from the germline V gene.

In this sample, this clone turned up once. This chain uses TRBV28 with TRBJ2-7; 8 bases match TRBD2. The CDR3 runs 15 residues. Germline V gives CDR1 MDHEN, CDR2 SYDVKM. Trimming at V came to 6 bases and at J to 6 bases, leaving 13 bases not matched to a gene. In DNA, the CDR3 is TGTGCCAGCAGCCGTCCAGGACTAGCTTTCGGCGAGCAGTACTTC. Its translation: CASSRPGLAFGEQYF.

The sample holds one count of this clone. V and J are TRBV30 and TRBJ1-2; 7 bases match TRBD1. This CDR3 region has 12 residues. Germline loops: CDR1 GTSNPN, CDR2 SVGIG (reference sequence). The junction had 4 bases not matched to a gene; V was cut back by 2 bases and J by 7 bases. Here the CDR3 DNA reads TGTGCCTGGAGTTACAGGGGCGGTGGCTACACCTTC. Residues: CAWSYRGGGYTF. The variable domain in full, with the rest retrieved from reference TRBV30 and TRBJ1-2, is SQTIHQWPATLVQPVGSPLSLECTVEGTSNPNLYWYRQAAGRGLQLLFYSVGIGQISSEVPQNLSASRPQDRQFILSSKKLLLSDSGFYLCAWSYRGGGYTFGSGTRLTVV.